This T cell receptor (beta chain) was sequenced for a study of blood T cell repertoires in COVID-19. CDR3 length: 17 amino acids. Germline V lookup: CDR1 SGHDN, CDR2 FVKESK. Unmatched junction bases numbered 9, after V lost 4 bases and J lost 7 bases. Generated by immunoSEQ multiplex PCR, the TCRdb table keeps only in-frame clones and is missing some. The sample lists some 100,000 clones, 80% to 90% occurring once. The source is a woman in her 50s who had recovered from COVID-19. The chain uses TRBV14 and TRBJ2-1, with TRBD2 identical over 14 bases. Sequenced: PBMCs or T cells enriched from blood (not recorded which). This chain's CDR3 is CASSRGLAGGRGNEQFF. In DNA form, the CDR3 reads TGTGCCAGCAGCCGCGGACTAGCGGGAGGCCGGGGGAATGAGCAGTTCTTC.